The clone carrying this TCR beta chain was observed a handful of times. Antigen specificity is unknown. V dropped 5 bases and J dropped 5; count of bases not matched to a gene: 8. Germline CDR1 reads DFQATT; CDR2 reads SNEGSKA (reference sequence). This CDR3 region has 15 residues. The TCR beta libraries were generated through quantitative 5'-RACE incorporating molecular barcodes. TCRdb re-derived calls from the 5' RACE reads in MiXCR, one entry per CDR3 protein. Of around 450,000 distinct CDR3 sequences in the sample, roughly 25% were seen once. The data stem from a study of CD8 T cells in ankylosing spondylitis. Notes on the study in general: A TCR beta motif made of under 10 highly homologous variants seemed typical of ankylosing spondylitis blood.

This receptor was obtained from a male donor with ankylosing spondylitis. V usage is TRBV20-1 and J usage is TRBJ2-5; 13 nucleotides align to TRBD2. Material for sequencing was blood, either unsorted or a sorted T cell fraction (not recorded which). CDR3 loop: CSASGLAGAGETQYF. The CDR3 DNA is TGCAGTGCTTCTGGACTAGCGGGAGCGGGGGAGACCCAGTACTTC.